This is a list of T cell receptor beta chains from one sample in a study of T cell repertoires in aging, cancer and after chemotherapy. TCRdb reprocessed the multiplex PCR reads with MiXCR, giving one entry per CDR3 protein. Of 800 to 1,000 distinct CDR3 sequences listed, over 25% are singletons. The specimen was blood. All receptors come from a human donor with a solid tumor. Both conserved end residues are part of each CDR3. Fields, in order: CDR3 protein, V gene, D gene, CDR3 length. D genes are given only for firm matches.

CASSSWDRSGAEAFF	TRBV7-9	TRBD1	15
CSVEETGGGYTF	TRBV29-1	TRBD1	12
CASSHGLADTDTQYF	TRBV18	TRBD2	15
CASGLVMWAFLEANYGYTF	TRBV12-5	NA	19
CASSLLKTRNNEQFF	TRBV27	NA	15
CASSIEGKQNPYEQYF	TRBV19	NA	16
CASSLRGGETQYF	TRBV5-6	NA	13
CASSAGLGHSTDTQYF	TRBV5-6	TRBD2	16
CASSYADGSSGNTIYF	TRBV6-5	NA	16
CAWSLDLGGELFF	TRBV30	NA	13
CASSEGDLLFTEAFF	TRBV6-5	NA	15
CASSYGRGQPQHF	TRBV6-2/TRBV6-3	NA	13
CASRTRGLQDEAFF	TRBV6-4	NA	14
CASSYTGDRNYGYTF	TRBV13	NA	15
CASSSGLAGMASEQYF	TRBV6-5	TRBD2	16
CASSYSGTGIQPQHF	TRBV6-2/TRBV6-3	TRBD1	15
CASRGLAAGRETQYF	TRBV6-6	NA	15
CASRDRGNQPQHF	TRBV6-2/TRBV6-3	TRBD1	13
CASSFTGIGEQFF	TRBV5-6	NA	13
CASSPRDRGRSEQYF	TRBV7-6	TRBD1	15
CASSLGTSGTYEQYF	TRBV5-1	TRBD2	15
CASSLGVGQGIDEQYF	TRBV4-2	TRBD1	16
CASSKPDQETQYF	TRBV18	NA	13
CASSLRRDTSYNEQFF	TRBV5-6	NA	16
CASSLSGVGGSYNEQFF	TRBV5-4	NA	17
CSARRGGMDQPQHF	TRBV20-1	NA	14
CAISDDVGNYGYTF	TRBV10-3	NA	14
CASSWFRNRSTDTQYF	TRBV6-5	NA	16
CASSRRGRYGYTF	TRBV12-3/TRBV12-4	TRBD1	13
CDSSYSTTSGGPEQFF	TRBV6-6	TRBD2	16
CSVDDLRAFF	TRBV29-1	NA	10
CSANAGEDEQYF	TRBV20-1	TRBD2	12
CASSQTPHGSSYNEQFF	TRBV4-3	NA	17
CASSRTAAVDTQYF	TRBV4-1	NA	14
CASSYRGTNEKLFF	TRBV6-5	NA	14
CASSPGRAVGDEQFF	TRBV18	NA	15
CAWSARANVLTF	TRBV30	NA	12
CSASPLLHDSTDTQYF	TRBV20-1	NA	16
CSGGVDRGMSTDTQYF	TRBV29-1	TRBD1	16
CASSQLLAGVGDEQFF	TRBV5-6	TRBD2	16
CSARDILGGPNYEQYF	TRBV20-1	NA	16
CASSERRGSGANVLTF	TRBV6-1	NA	16
CASSLGRPANTGELFF	TRBV7-9	NA	16
CASSVLAGGYNEQFF	TRBV5-5	TRBD2	15
CAISERTSGRVETQYF	TRBV10-3	TRBD2	16
CAWREKGWTEAFF	TRBV30	NA	13
CSARDQTNQPQHF	TRBV20-1	NA	13
CASSWGPQSYEQYF	TRBV5-5	NA	14
CSVGLAGAYSTDTQYF	TRBV29-1	TRBD2	16
CATKSRTLLTQPQHF	TRBV6-4	NA	15
CASSSLPTLASTDTQYF	TRBV5-8	NA	17
CASSLRDLYEQYF	TRBV18	NA	13
CASRPNQEYVEAFF	TRBV19	NA	14
CASSIVVTGYQETQYF	TRBV19	TRBD1	16
CASSKDSTSYEQYF	TRBV6-5	NA	14
CSVLGDRGGEQFF	TRBV29-1	TRBD1	13
CASRATGKNYGYTF	TRBV6-1	NA	14
CASSYGGSGANVLTF	TRBV6-2/TRBV6-3	NA	15
CSARHLLLDKNTDTQYF	TRBV20-1	NA	17